The clone carrying this T cell receptor (beta chain) was found a few times. Its antigen is unidentified. The protocol attached unique molecular identifiers to individual cDNA molecules. TCRdb used MiXCR to reprocess the 5' RACE reads, holding one entry per CDR3 protein. The sample has over 95,000 distinct CDR3 sequences, roughly 15% seen once. This sample is part of a study of early T cells in non-severe SARS-CoV-2 infection. On the study more broadly: Chains were not paired, and sequencing was done on bulk RNA from unsorted whole blood.

Study-level results: The matching step, a VDJdb search, favored anti-spike CD8 responses and missed private and CD4 specificities.

V was shortened by 2 bases and J by 1 base, with 8 bases between the two germline ends. The CDR3 covers 13 residues. Germline CDR1 reads DFQATT; CDR2 reads SNEGSKA (reference sequence). The TCR sequence derives from an adult who was a healthcare worker with PCR-confirmed SARS-CoV-2 infection or an uninfected control (not recorded which). The sequencing input was whole blood. The genes are TRBV20-1 and TRBJ1-1; D is unresolved. The DNA for the CDR3 is TGCAGTGCTAGACCGGGCGGGAACACTGAAGCTTTCTTT. Translated, it gives CSARPGGNTEAFF.